The 32 T cell receptor beta chains given below trace back to one sample, sequenced in a study of T-cell memory formation after mild COVID-19. TCRdb passed the 5' RACE reads through MiXCR, listing each CDR3 protein once. The sample lists hundreds of thousands of distinct CDR3 sequences, 25% to 30% occurring once. The sequenced sample consisted of PBMCs or a T cell subset sorted from them (not recorded which). These receptors were collected from an adult woman who had mild COVID-19 (a few samples of this study predate the infection). Cell type and time point are not known.

This clonotype showed up just a few times. The chain links TRBV18 to TRBJ2-7; a weak D match, TRBD1 (6 bases). Per germline, CDR1 KGHSH and CDR2 LQKENI. The CDR3 loop spans 14 amino acids. Deletions cut 3 bases from V and 4 bases from J, with 13 bases between. The CDR3 coding sequence is TGTGCCAGCTCACCGACCCAAACAGGGTACGAGCAGTACTTC. Protein: CASSPTQTGYEQYF.

The chain is built from TRBV27 and TRBJ1-1, with TRBD1 matching 12 bases. The CDR3 is 16 amino acids. Germline lookup yields CDR1 MNHEY and CDR2 SMNVEV (reference sequence). The V gene end was trimmed by 0 bases and the J gene end by 5 bases; junction bases not matched to a gene: 4. CDR3 DNA: TGTGCCAGCAGTTTATCGGGACAGGGGGCTTGGACTGAAGCTTTCTTT. This codes for CASSLSGQGAWTEAFF.

The gene calls are TRBV7-9 and TRBJ1-6; tentative D call: TRBD1 (5 bases). The V end was cut by 5 bases, the J end by 14 bases, with 16 bases between. CDR1 is SEHNR, CDR2 FQNEAQ, per germline (reference sequence). This CDR3 has 13 amino acids. This chain's CDR3 is CASSLGTEDTLHF. CDR3 sequence (DNA): TGTGCCAGCAGCCTTGGGACCGAAGATACCCTCCACTTT.

The chain carries TRBV6-6 and TRBJ2-1; 7 bases line up with TRBD1. The germline V gene has CDR1 MNHNY and CDR2 SVGAGI (reference sequence). CDR3 length equals 13 residues. V lost 0 bases, J lost 9 bases, and 2 bases stayed unmatched. The CDR3 loop is CASSYSTGFEQFF. CDR3 DNA: TGTGCCAGCAGTTACTCGACAGGGTTTGAGCAGTTCTTC.

Many counts were recorded for this clonotype. The CDR3 nucleotides read TGTGCCAGCAGCCAAGCAGATACGCAGTATTTT. Residues: CASSQADTQYF. This rearrangement joins TRBV3-1 to TRBJ2-3, with D hard to call. This CDR3 comprises 11 residues. Trimming removed 1 base at V and 4 bases at J, with 0 bases between. From germline, CDR1 is LGHDT and CDR2 YNNKEL (reference sequence).

The V call is TRBV6-4, the J call TRBJ1-1; D is possibly TRBD1 (5 bases). V lost 5 bases and J lost 2, with 18 bases in between. The CDR3 sequence is 16 residues long. Germline lookup yields CDR1 MRHNA and CDR2 SNTAGT. The CDR3 DNA is TGTGCCAGCAGTCAGTTAGGGACGGGGATTAACACTGAAGCTTTCTTT. Its translation is CASSQLGTGINTEAFF.

The chain joins TRBV7-9 to TRBJ2-3; 8 bases fit TRBD2. Germline V gene data show CDR1 as SEHNR and CDR2 as FQNEAQ (reference sequence). The junction had 16 bases not matched to a gene; V was cut back by 5 bases and J by 6 bases. This CDR3 has 17 residues. The CDR3 is CASSPRPSGPHSDTQYF. Here the CDR3 DNA reads TGTGCCAGCAGCCCACGGCCTAGCGGGCCGCACAGTGATACGCAGTATTTT.

This sequence joins TRBV7-6 and TRBJ2-1; D is uncertain. Germline-derived CDR1 and CDR2 are SGHVS and FNYEAQ. The CDR3 contains 17 residues. The V end lost 2 bases, the J end lost 6 bases, and 20 bases lay between the germline ends. CDR3 protein: CASSLWGTGVLGNEQFF. The CDR3, as DNA: TGTGCCAGCAGCTTATGGGGTACGGGTGTATTGGGCAATGAGCAGTTCTTC.

This clonotype was detected only a few times. The chain has TRBV29-1 and TRBJ2-7; D perhaps matches TRBD1 (5 bases). Trimming removed 5 bases from V and 5 bases from J, with 10 bases in between. Germline CDR1 SQVTM, CDR2 ANQGSEA. The CDR3 covers 11 residues. Here the CDR3 DNA reads TGCAGCGTTCGACAGAGCAACGAGCAGTACTTC. Its translation: CSVRQSNEQYF.

The V gene is TRBV6-1, the J gene TRBJ1-5, with D possibly TRBD1 on 5 matching bases. This CDR3 comprises 13 residues. Germline lookup yields CDR1 MNHNS and CDR2 SASEGT. Trimming stripped 6 bases from V and 6 bases from J, with 12 bases between. CDR3 amino acids: CASSRTNIQPQHF. The CDR3, as DNA: TGTGCCAGCAGCCGGACAAACATTCAGCCCCAGCATTTT.

This chain connects TRBV5-1 to TRBJ2-7, with 7 bases matching TRBD1. V lost 4 bases, J lost 0 bases, and 4 bases stayed unmatched. Germline loops: CDR1 SGHRS, CDR2 YFSETQ. The CDR3 length is 14 residues. In DNA, the CDR3 is TGCGCCAGCAGCACGACAGGGCCCTCCTACGAGCAGTACTTC. Translating it yields CASSTTGPSYEQYF.

V and J are TRBV6-5 and TRBJ2-7; D uncertain. The germline V gene has CDR1 MNHEY and CDR2 SVGAGI. The V end was cut by 0 bases, the J end by 6 bases, with 9 bases between. CDR3 length: 13 residues. Written as DNA, the CDR3 is TGTGCCAGCAGTTACTCCAGAGGCGGCGAGCAGTACTTC. This translates into CASSYSRGGEQYF.

This clonotype was detected a few times. This chain connects TRBV2 to TRBJ2-7; TRBD1 aligns across 9 bases. The trim removed 6 bases at V and 1 base at J, leaving 4 bases unmatched. Germline assignment: CDR1 SNHLY and CDR2 FYNNEI. The CDR3 sequence is 14 residues long. Here the CDR3 reads CASRRTGASYEQYF. The CDR3 DNA reads as TGTGCCAGCAGAAGGACAGGGGCGTCCTACGAGCAGTACTTC.

For the CDR3, the DNA is TGTGCCAGCAAGTTGGCGGGAGGCGACTACAATGAGCAGTTCTTC. Translation gives CASKLAGGDYNEQFF. The chain recombines TRBV2 with TRBJ2-1; 8 bases are a match to TRBD2. The germline gives CDR1 SNHLY, CDR2 FYNNEI. V shed 7 bases, J shed 3 bases, and the junction held 8 bases outside the gene matches. This CDR3 region has 15 residues.

This clonotype was observed many times. The V and J genes are TRBV24-1 and TRBJ2-1, with unresolved D. The CDR3 contains 14 residues. CDR1 is KGHDR, CDR2 SFDVKD, per germline. V lost 4 bases and J lost 10, with 16 bases in between. The CDR3 DNA sequence: TGTGCCACCAGTGACGATAACCTTTTGCGGGAGCAGTTCTTC. The encoded protein is CATSDDNLLREQFF.

This chain joins TRBV14 and TRBJ2-1; 7 bases line up with TRBD1. This CDR3 region has 17 residues. V gave up 0 bases and J gave up 4 bases; unmatched junction bases: 9. From germline, CDR1 is SGHDN and CDR2 FVKESK. The CDR3 sequence is CASSQDYRGTSYNEQFF. The CDR3 DNA is TGTGCCAGCAGCCAAGATTACAGGGGCACTTCTTACAATGAGCAGTTCTTC.

The V gene is TRBV5-4, the J gene TRBJ2-7; D not certain. CDR1 and CDR2 from the germline V gene are SGHNT and YYREEE (reference sequence). Trimming left V 1 base short and J 6 bases short, with 5 bases between. The CDR3 contains 11 residues. The CDR3 bases are TGTGCCAGCAGCTTGTCTCGCGAGCAGTACTTC. The encoded protein is CASSLSREQYF.

The CDR3 DNA follows: TGTGCCAGCAGCCGGCAGAGCTACAATGAGCAGTTCTTC. Encoded protein: CASSRQSYNEQFF. The chain is built from TRBV14 and TRBJ2-1; D is undetermined. V shed 4 bases and J shed 3 bases, with 7 bases lying between them. In germline, CDR1 is SGHDN, CDR2 FVKESK. This CDR3 contains 13 residues.

The chain combines TRBV5-5 with TRBJ1-4, with no clear D. The germline V and J ends were trimmed by 4 bases and 0 bases, with 7 bases remaining between them. CDR1 and CDR2 (germline): SGHKS, YYEKEE (reference sequence). This CDR3 is built from 14 residues. This CDR3 is CASSRTTTNEKLFF. The CDR3 DNA sequence: TGTGCCAGCAGCAGGACCACAACTAATGAAAAACTGTTTTTT.

This clonotype has only a few counts. V gene TRBV3-1 combines with J gene TRBJ2-2; TRBD2 matches at 7 bases. Germline CDR1 and CDR2: LGHDT and YNNKEL (reference sequence). After removal of 4 bases from V and 4 bases from J, the junction contained 6 bases not matched to a gene. The CDR3 runs 15 residues. The CDR3 loop is CASSPTSAGTGELFF. The DNA for the CDR3 is TGTGCCAGCAGCCCCACTAGCGCTGGCACCGGGGAGCTGTTTTTT.

This clonotype has more than one count but fewer than ten. V and J are TRBV2 and TRBJ2-7; 9 nucleotides match TRBD1. CDR1 and CDR2 (germline): SNHLY, FYNNEI. The V gene end was trimmed by 4 bases and the J gene end by 5 bases; junction bases not matched to a gene: 3. This CDR3 is 13 amino acids long. The CDR3 protein is CASSVQGANEQYF. Written as DNA, the CDR3 is TGTGCCAGCAGTGTACAGGGGGCTAACGAGCAGTACTTC. The complete variable domain, with remaining parts taken from reference TRBV2 and TRBJ2-7, reads EPEVTQTPSHQVTQMGQEVILRCVPISNHLYFYWYRQILGQKVEFLVSFYNNEISEKSEIFDDQFSVERPDGSNFTLKIRSTKLEDSAMYFCASSVQGANEQYFGPGTRLTVT.

This sequence joins TRBV3-1 and TRBJ1-1; a possible D gene is TRBD1 (6 bases). Germline V CDR1 and CDR2: LGHDT, YNNKEL (reference sequence). The CDR3 runs to 11 residues. V lost 8 bases and J 7 bases, leaving 11 bases between the germline ends. Written as DNA, the CDR3 is TGTGCCAGCCGGGGGGGCAGTGAAGCTTTCTTT. Its protein is CASRGGSEAFF.

V usage is TRBV29-1 and J usage is TRBJ2-7; 7 bases match TRBD1. This CDR3 has 14 residues. Per the germline V gene, CDR1 is SQVTM and CDR2 is ANQGSEA. V lost 4 bases to trimming and J lost 10 bases; unmatched junction nucleotides: 16. The CDR3 loop reads CSVGDRVSVERQYF. For the CDR3, the DNA is TGCAGCGTTGGAGACAGGGTCTCCGTGGAGCGCCAGTACTTC.

The sample holds a few counts of this clonotype. The rearrangement joins TRBV5-1 to TRBJ2-1; 10 bases are a match to TRBD1. Per the germline V gene, CDR1 is SGHRS and CDR2 is YFSETQ. V lost 0 bases and J lost 3; bases outside the gene matches: 3. This CDR3 is built from 16 residues. CDR3 bases: TGCGCCAGCAGCTTGGGGGACAGGGGTGACTACAATGAGCAGTTCTTC. The encoded protein is CASSLGDRGDYNEQFF.

This clonotype was recorded a few times. V is TRBV5-1 and J is TRBJ2-7, with 9 bases fitting TRBD1. V gave up 4 bases and J gave up 5 bases; unmatched junction bases: 10. CDR1 is SGHRS and CDR2 is YFSETQ in the germline V gene. The CDR3 runs 15 residues. For the CDR3, the DNA is TGCGCCAGCAGCCCCGAGCCGGGACAGGGCCACGAGCAGTACTTC. This codes for CASSPEPGQGHEQYF.

This chain links TRBV27 with TRBJ2-1; 10 positions match TRBD2. Germline-derived CDR1 and CDR2 are MNHEY and SMNVEV (reference sequence). The CDR3 sequence is 16 residues long. V shed 6 bases and J 7 bases; nucleotides not matched to a gene: 12. The CDR3 sequence: CASSRPGLASRNEQFF. CDR3 DNA: TGTGCCAGCAGCCGACCGGGACTAGCGTCACGAAATGAGCAGTTCTTC.

Ten or more counts support this clonotype. The rearrangement links TRBV7-8 to TRBJ2-1; D is perhaps TRBD1 (6 bases). Per germline, CDR1 SGHVS and CDR2 FQNEAQ. V shed 5 bases and J shed 8 bases, with 10 bases lying between them. CDR3 length: 12 residues. In nucleotides, the CDR3 is TGTGCCAGCAGCCTAGGGGGAGATGAGCAGTTCTTC. Translated: CASSLGGDEQFF.

In the case of this clonotype: One junction end disagrees with the germline gene, perhaps due to a read error. The V call is TRBV9, the J call TRBJ2-7; D is perhaps TRBD1 or TRBD2 (7 bases each). Germline CDR1 and CDR2: SGDLS and YYNGEE. The CDR3 covers 15 residues. The CDR3 protein is CAGSVEGRGLYEQYF. CDR3 sequence (DNA): TGTGCCGGCAGCGTAGAAGGGAGGGGGCTATACGAGCAGTACTTC.

CDR3 coding DNA: TGTGCCAGCAGTCCCACCGTGAAAGGGGTAGGGGGCTACACCTTC. Amino acids: CASSPTVKGVGGYTF. The chain recombines TRBV12-3 or TRBV12-4 with TRBJ1-2, with D possibly matching TRBD1 (5 bases). CDR3 length: 15 amino acids. The V end lost 5 bases, the J end lost 8 bases, and 21 bases lay between the germline ends.

Only a few counts were recorded for this clonotype. This chain joins TRBV12-3 or TRBV12-4 and TRBJ2-2; D is undetermined. This CDR3 comprises 14 residues. Trimming removed 3 bases from V and 1 base from J, with 6 bases in between. DNA of the CDR3: TGTGCCAGCAGTTTGTGGCAGAACACCGGGGAGCTGTTTTTT. Translation gives CASSLWQNTGELFF.

The rearrangement links TRBV12-3 or TRBV12-4 to TRBJ2-2; maybe TRBD2 (6 bases). V lost 5 bases and J lost 7, with 23 bases in between. CDR3 length: 17 residues. The DNA for the CDR3 is TGTGCCAGCAGTCCCCCACGTAGGTCGGAGGGTGGCGGGGAGCTGTTTTTT. Amino acids: CASSPPRRSEGGGELFF.

This chain joins TRBV5-1 and TRBJ2-3, with D perhaps TRBD1 (5 bases). This CDR3 is 14 amino acids long. Deletions cut 6 bases from V and 1 base from J, with 12 bases between. Germline assignment: CDR1 SGHRS and CDR2 YFSETQ. CDR3 DNA: TGCGCCAGCAACGCAGGGCCAGGCACAGATACGCAGTATTTT. Translated, it gives CASNAGPGTDTQYF.